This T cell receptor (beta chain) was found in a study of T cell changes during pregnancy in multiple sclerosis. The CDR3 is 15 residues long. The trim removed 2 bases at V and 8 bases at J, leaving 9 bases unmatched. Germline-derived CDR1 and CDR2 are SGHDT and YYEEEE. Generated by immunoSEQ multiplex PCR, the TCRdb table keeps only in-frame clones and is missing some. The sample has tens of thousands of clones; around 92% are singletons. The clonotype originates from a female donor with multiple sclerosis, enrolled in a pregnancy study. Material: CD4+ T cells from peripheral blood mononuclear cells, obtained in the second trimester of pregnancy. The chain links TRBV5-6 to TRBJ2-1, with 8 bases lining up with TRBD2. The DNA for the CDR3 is TGTGCCAGCAGCTTTATTCTAGCGCGGGGGGATGAGCAGTTCTTC. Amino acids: CASSFILARGDEQFF.